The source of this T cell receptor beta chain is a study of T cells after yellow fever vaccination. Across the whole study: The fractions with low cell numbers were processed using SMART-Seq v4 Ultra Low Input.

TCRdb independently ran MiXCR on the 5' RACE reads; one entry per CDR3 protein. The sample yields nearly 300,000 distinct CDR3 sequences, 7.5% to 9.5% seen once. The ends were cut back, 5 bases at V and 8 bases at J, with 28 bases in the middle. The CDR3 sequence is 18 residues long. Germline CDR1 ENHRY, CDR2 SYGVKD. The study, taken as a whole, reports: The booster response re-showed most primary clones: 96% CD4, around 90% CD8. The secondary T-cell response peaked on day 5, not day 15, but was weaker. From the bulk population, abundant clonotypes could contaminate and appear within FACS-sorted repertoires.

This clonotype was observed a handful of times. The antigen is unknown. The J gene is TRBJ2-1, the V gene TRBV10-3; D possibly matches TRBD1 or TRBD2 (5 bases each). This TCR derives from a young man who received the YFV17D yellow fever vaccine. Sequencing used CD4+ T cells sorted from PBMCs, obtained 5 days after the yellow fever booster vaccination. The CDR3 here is CAISFTGTLGRSADEQFF. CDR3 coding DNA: TGTGCCATCAGTTTCACTGGGACCCTAGGGCGTTCGGCCGATGAGCAGTTCTTC.